This TCR beta chain was recorded in a study of T-cell reconstitution after alpha-beta-depleted transplantation in children (dated by TCRdb to 2015 to 2016). Background on the whole study: The study quantitatively tracked T-cell immune reconstitution after TCRalphabeta/CD19-depleted allogeneic hematopoietic cell transplantation in children using TCR repertoire profiling.

The treatment or condition label on this specimen signifies: allogeneic hematopoietic cell transplantation with graft depleted of TCRalphabeta T cells and CD19 B cells. The children who served as transplant recipients had been given grafts of TCRalphabeta/CD19-depleted allogeneic hematopoietic cells. This clonotype was found many times. Its specific antigen is unknown. The record has no base qualities; no much larger clone is one base away. General study outcomes and caveats: In some patients, the high TCRbeta diversity seen at day 60 was put down to recipient T cells and intrathymic progenitors that had survived conditioning. The frequencies of hyperexpanded clones fell over the following months, and after one year, T-cell counts and TCRbeta diversity were mostly attributed to newly produced T cells. Apparently early alphabetaT-cell count recovery about two months after transplant reportedly relied on only several hundred rapidly expanded clones derived from non-depleted graft cells.

Libraries were prepared through PCR. Sequencing was carried out with an Illumina HiSeq 2500. Molecular barcoding was employed in the preparation of TCR libraries, with unique molecular identifiers being used to normalize TCRbeta repertoire quantification. TCRdb trimmed the raw reads at Q25, called clones with MiXCR and kept productive beta chains. Merged by CDR3 protein, the rows form single entries marked with the most common genes and DNA. The sample contains a few hundred thousand distinct CDR3 sequences, 7.5% to 9% of them found a single time. The ten top clones hold approximately 8.2% of the sample. The receptor was isolated from a female patient under 10 years old who had a stem cell transplant for Fanconi anemia, so the T cells may come from the graft donor. The sample was peripheral blood, taken 360 days after TCRalphabeta/CD19-depleted stem cell transplant.

The CDR3 loop reads CASSLEGSSTDTQYF. The bases are TGTGCCAGCAGCTTAGAGGGTTCTAGCACAGATACGCAGTATTTT. Recombination connected TRBV7-6 to TRBJ2-3, with no confident D gene call. From cysteine to phenylalanine, the CDR3 is 15 amino acids long. Just CDR3 DNA is preserved here, 45 bases in frame from base 1. V lost 1 base and J lost 0 bases; the stretch between them is 8 bases long. Per the germline V gene, SGHVS is the CDR1 and FNYEAQ is the CDR2.